The entry that follows covers one T cell receptor beta chain sequence. Its antigen remains unknown. Time point indicated: blood from clinic visit 5 months post-surgery; TSC patient then seizure free. Only cases whose brain tissue showed the highest T cell transcript signatures were sequenced. The data are from a study of brain T cells in children with intractable seizures. Only in-frame clones appear in the TCRdb table, and some are missing; sequencing was by immunoSEQ multiplex PCR. The sample holds 340,000 or so clones, over 90% seen once. The germline V gene encodes CDR1 SGHRS and CDR2 YFSETQ. The CDR3 contains 14 residues. The germline V and J ends were trimmed by 2 bases and 5 bases, with 13 bases remaining between them. Study-level results: Patients' HCMV serostatus was unknown; virus specificity rests on CDR3 similarity alone.

The sequenced sample was peripheral blood, obtained roughly 5 months after surgery. This TCR derives from a boy under two years old with tuberous sclerosis and intractable seizures. This rearrangement joins TRBV5-1 to TRBJ2-5; weak D call: TRBD1 (6 bases). As DNA, the CDR3 is TGCGCCAGCAGCTTCGACAGGAGTCGTGAGACCCAGTACTTC. Translated, it gives CASSFDRSRETQYF. Supplemented by reference TRBV5-1 and TRBJ2-5, the full variable domain reads KAGVTQTPRYLIKTRGQQVTLSCSPISGHRSVSWYQQTPGQGLQFLFEYFSETQRNKGNFPGRFSGRQFSNSRSEMNVSTLELGDSALYLCASSFDRSRETQYFGPGTRLLVL.